The clone carrying this T cell receptor (beta chain) appeared many times. Building of the TCR beta libraries involved iRepertoire HTBI primers and Arm-PCR of CDR3 regions. TCRdb reanalysed the multiplex PCR reads using MiXCR and keeps one entry per CDR3 protein. The profile shows about 220,000 distinct CDR3 sequences, approximately 19% of them singletons. This sample's time point: newly diagnosed GD, antithyroid drugs for less than 3 months. There was RNA extracted from PBMCs, and the TCR library was made from it. This entry belongs to a study of regulatory T cells in long-lasting Graves disease. In the study overall: Duration of antithyroid drug therapy among newly diagnosed Graves' patients was under 3 months.

These data were likewise used in another study, on T cells in Graves' hyperthyroidism and ophthalmopathy.

This clonotype was obtained from a woman aged 30 to 39 with Graves disease. Sequenced here: peripheral blood mononuclear cells (PBMCs), sampled at new diagnosis, from a patient treated with antithyroid drugs.

DNA for the CDR3: TGTGCCAGCAGGGCCACACAGGGGACGCCGACTACTAACTATGGCTACACCTTC. Translated: CASRATQGTPTTNYGYTF. The V gene is TRBV12-3 or TRBV12-4, the J gene TRBJ1-2; 7 positions agree with TRBD1. V lost 6 bases, J lost 0 bases, and 16 bases stayed unmatched. The CDR3 sequence is 18 residues long.